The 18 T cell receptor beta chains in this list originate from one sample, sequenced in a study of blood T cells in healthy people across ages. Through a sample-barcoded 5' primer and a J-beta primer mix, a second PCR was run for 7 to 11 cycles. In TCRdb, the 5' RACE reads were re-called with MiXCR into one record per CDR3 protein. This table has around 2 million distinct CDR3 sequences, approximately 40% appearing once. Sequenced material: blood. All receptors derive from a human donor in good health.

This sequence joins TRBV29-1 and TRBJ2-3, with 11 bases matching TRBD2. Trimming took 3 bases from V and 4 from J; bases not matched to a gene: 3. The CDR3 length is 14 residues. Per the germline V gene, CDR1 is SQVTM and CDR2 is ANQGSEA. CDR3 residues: CSVEVAGGPDTQYF. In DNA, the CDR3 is TGCAGCGTTGAGGTAGCGGGGGGGCCAGATACGCAGTATTTT.

The CDR3 nucleotides are TGCAGCTTAACCTGCTGGGCGACAGAGAGATGGAGGGAAAAACTGTTTTTT. Its protein is CSLTCWATERWREKLFF. The genes are TRBV29-1 and TRBJ1-4, with D tentatively TRBD1 (5 bases). This CDR3 is 17 amino acids long. Trimming pared 8 bases from V and 8 bases from J, leaving 30 bases between. Germline loops: CDR1 SQVTM, CDR2 ANQGSEA.

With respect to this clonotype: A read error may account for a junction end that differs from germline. CDR3 region: CTSSPLGFTEAFF. The CDR3 bases are TGTACCAGCAGCCCCCTGGGGTTCACTGAAGCTTTCTTT. The chain employs TRBV9 and TRBJ1-1; no clear D. The germline V gene encodes CDR1 SGDLS and CDR2 YYNGEE. The CDR3 loop spans 13 amino acids.

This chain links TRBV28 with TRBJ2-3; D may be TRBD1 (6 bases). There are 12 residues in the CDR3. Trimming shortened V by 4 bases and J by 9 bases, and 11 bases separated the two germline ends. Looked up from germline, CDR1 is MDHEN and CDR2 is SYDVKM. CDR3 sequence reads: CASSSTGITQYF. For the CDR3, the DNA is TGTGCCAGCAGTTCAACAGGGATCACGCAGTATTTT.

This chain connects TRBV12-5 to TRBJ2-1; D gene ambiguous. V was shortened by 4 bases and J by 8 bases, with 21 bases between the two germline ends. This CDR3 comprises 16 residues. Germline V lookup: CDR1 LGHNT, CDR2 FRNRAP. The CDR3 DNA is TGTGCTAGTGGTTCCATTCAAGGTGCCGGCTGGGATGAGCAGTTCTTC. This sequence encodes CASGSIQGAGWDEQFF.

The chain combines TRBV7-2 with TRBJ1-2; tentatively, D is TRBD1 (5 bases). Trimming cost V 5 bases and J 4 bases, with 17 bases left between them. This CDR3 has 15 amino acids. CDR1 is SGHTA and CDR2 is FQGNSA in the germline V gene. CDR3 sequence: CASSPKSDSVYGYTF. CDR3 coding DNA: TGTGCCAGCAGCCCCAAGTCTGACAGCGTCTATGGCTACACCTTC.

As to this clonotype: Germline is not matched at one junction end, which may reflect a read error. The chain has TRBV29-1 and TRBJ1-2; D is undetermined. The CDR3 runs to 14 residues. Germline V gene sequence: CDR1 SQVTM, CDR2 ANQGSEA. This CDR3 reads CSVGYGRSNYGCTF. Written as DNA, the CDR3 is TGCAGCGTTGGGTACGGACGTTCAAACTATGGCTGCACCTTC.

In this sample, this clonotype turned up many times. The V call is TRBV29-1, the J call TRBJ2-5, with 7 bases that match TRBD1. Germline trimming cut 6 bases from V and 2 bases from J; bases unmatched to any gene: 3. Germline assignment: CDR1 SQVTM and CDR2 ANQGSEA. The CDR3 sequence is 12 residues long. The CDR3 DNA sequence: TGCAGCGTCCGGGACAGACAAGAGACCCAGTACTTC. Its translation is CSVRDRQETQYF.

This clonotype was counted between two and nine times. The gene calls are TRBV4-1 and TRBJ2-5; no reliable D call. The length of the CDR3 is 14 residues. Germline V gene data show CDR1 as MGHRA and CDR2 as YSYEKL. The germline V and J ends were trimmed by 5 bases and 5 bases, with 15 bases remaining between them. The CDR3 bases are TGCGCCAGCAGCAACCTGGGGAATGTGGAGACCCAGTACTTC. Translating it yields CASSNLGNVETQYF.

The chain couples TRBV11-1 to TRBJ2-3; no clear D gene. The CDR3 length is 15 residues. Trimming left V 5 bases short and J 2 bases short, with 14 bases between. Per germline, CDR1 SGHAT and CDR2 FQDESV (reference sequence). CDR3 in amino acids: CASSPRLGLTDTQYF. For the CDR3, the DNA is TGTGCCAGCAGCCCCCGACTGGGTCTCACAGATACGCAGTATTTT. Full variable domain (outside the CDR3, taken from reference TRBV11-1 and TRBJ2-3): EAEVAQSPRYKITEKSQAVAFWCDPISGHATLYWYRQILGQGPELLVQFQDESVVDDSQLPKDRFSAERLKGVDSTLKIQPAELGDSAMYLCASSPRLGLTDTQYFGPGTRLTVL.

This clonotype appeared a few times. In nucleotides, the CDR3 is TGTGCCAGCAGCCTGGGGGCAGCGTACCAAGAGACCCAGTACTTC. Its translation: CASSLGAAYQETQYF. The chain combines TRBV28 with TRBJ2-5; the D gene is possibly TRBD1 (6 bases). The CDR3 spans 15 residues. In germline, CDR1 is MDHEN, CDR2 SYDVKM. Trimming removed 6 bases from V and 0 bases from J, with 14 bases in between. The full variable domain, completed using reference TRBV28 and TRBJ2-5, is DVKVTQSSRYLVKRTGEKVFLECVQDMDHENMFWYRQDPGLGLRLIYFSYDVKMKEKGDIPEGYSVSREKKERFSLILESASTNQTSMYLCASSLGAAYQETQYFGPGTRLLVL.

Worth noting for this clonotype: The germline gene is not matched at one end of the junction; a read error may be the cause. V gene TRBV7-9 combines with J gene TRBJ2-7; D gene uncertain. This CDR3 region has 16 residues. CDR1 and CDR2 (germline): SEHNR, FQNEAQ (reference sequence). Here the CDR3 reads CAGSPPIGSFPYEQYF. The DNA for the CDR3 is TGTGCCGGCAGCCCACCAATTGGGTCTTTCCCATACGAGCAGTACTTC.

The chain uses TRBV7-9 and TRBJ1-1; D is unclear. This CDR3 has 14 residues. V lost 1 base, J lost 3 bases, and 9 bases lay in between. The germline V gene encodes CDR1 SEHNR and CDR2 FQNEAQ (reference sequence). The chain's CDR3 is CASSLVGGHTEAFF. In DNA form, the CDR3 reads TGTGCCAGCAGCTTAGTAGGCGGGCACACTGAAGCTTTCTTT.

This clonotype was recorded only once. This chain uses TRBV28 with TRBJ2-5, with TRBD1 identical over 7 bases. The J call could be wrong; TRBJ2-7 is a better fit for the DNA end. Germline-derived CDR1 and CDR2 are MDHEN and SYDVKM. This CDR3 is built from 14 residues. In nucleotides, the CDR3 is TGTGCCAGCAGCGGGACAGCTTTTTCACACGAGCAGTACTTC. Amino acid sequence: CASSGTAFSHEQYF.

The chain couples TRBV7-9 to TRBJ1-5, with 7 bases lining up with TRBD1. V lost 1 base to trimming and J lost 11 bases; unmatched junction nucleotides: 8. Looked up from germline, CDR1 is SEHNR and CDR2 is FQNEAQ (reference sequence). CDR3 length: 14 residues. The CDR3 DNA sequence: TGTGCCAGCAGCTTAGGACAGGGAACTACGTCCCAGCATTTT. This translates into CASSLGQGTTSQHF.

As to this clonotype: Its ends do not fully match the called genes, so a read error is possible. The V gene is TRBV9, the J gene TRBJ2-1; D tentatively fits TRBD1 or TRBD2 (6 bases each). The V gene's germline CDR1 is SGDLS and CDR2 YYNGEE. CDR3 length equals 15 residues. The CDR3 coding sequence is TGTGCCAGCAGCGTGGAGGGGGTGAAATACAGTGAGCAGTTCTTC. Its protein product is CASSVEGVKYSEQFF.

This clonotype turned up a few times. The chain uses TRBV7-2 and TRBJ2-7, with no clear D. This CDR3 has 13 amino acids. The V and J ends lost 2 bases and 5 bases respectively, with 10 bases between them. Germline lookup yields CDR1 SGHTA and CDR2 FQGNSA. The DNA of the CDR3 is TGTGCCAGCAGCTTAAATAGGCGGCACGAGCAGTACTTC. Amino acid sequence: CASSLNRRHEQYF.

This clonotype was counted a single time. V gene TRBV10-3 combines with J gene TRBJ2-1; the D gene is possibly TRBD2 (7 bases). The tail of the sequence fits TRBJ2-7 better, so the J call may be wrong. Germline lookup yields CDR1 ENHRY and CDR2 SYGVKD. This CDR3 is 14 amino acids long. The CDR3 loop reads CAISVSSGDNEQYF. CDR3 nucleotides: TGTGCCATCAGTGTGTCCAGCGGGGACAATGAGCAGTACTTC.